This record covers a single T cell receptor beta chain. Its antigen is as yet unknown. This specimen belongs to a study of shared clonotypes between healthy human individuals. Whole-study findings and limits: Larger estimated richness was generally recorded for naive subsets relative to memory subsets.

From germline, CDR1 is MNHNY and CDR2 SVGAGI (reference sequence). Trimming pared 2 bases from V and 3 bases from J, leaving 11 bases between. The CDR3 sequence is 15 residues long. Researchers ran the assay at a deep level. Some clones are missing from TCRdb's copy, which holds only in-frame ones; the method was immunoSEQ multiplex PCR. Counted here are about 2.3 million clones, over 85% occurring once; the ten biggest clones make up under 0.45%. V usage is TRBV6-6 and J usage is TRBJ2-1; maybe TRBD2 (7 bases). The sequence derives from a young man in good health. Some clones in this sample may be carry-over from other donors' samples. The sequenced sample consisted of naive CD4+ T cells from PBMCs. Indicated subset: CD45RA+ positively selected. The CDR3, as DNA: TGTGCCAGCAGTTACGGGGGGGCCTTCTACAATGAGCAGTTCTTC. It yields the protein CASSYGGAFYNEQFF.